This paragraph covers one TCR beta chain sequence. The clone's antigen remains unknown. There are no base qualities to consult, and no much larger clone falls within one base. This entry belongs to a study of blood T cell repertoires in COVID-19 (dated by TCRdb to 2018 to 2021). Turning to the overall study: Samples covering the acute and convalescent phases of COVID-19 were provided by collaborators in the United States, Italy and Spain. The prospective study material was composed of cDNA or gDNA derived from T cells, B-cell-depleted T cells, or PBMCs. Deeply sampled blood TCRbeta repertoires from subjects exposed to, actively infected with, or recovered from COVID-19 were included in the dataset. The repertoires were released in a freely available public database meant as a resource for research on the immune response to SARS-CoV-2. The samples were drawn from the first 160 participants of the ongoing ImmuneRACE study and from 1,254 subjects provided by 6 global collaborators. The sample metadata nearly always contained a de-identified subject ID, COVID-19 status, age in years and sex. HLA class I and class II types, where available, came from metadata supplied by the sample provider rather than from assay-based typing.

TCRbeta CDR3 regions were amplified from genomic DNA using the immunoSEQ Assay, a bias-controlled multiplex PCR. Processing in the source paper ran as follows. The number of nucleated cells in each sample was estimated from the amplification of reference gene primers within the assay. Sequence reads were collapsed and filtered to measure the absolute abundance of every unique TCRbeta CDR3 rearrangement. For each sample, productive Simpson clonality was calculated as the square root of Simpson's diversity index across productive rearrangements. Drawn from immuneACCESS, this table holds only the in-frame rearrangements with V and J called that TCRdb kept. Clones are partly lost; checked studies trace under half to an unresolved V gene and leave the rest unexplained. The V and J calls and clone size were taken over from that table, and D and trimming were inferred from the DNA. In all, the sample holds 140,000 or so clones, and 80% to 90% of those were seen once. Of the sample, over 0.75% is held by the ten largest clones.

Whole blood was collected in K2EDTA tubes by collaborating institutions according to the institutions' own protocols. Collaborator samples were shipped for TCRbeta analysis as frozen whole blood, isolated PBMCs, or DNA extracted from either sample type. Based on the germline V gene, the CDR1 and CDR2 sequences are SQVTM and ANQGSEA. Trimming takes 3 bases off V and 0 bases off J; junction bases not matched to a gene: 10. The CDR3 runs 18 residues from the cysteine to the phenylalanine. The entry retains the CDR3 DNA only, 54 bases that are in frame from base 1. The paper as a whole reports these results and caveats: Clinical and demographic metadata were provided uncurated, with the amount varying by source and participant.

The rearrangement joined TRBV29-1 to TRBJ2-1; 11 junctional bases match TRBD2. The source material was peripheral blood. This clonotype was obtained from a woman in her fifties or sixties with acute or convalescent COVID-19. The DNA reads as follows: TGCAGCGTTGACGCTAGCGGGGGGACTCCAAGCTCCTACAATGAGCAGTTCTTC. Its translation is CSVDASGGTPSSYNEQFF.